The T cell receptor beta chain described here comes from a study of patients and donors after allogeneic stem cell transplantation. Germline CDR1 is SGDLS and CDR2 is YYNGEE. V was clipped by 2 bases and J by 4 bases; unmatched bases: 4. This CDR3 has 15 residues. One entry per CDR3 protein, called by TCRdb with MiXCR from the RT-PCR reads. The sample lists hundreds of thousands of distinct CDR3 sequences, 35% to 45% seen once, with 11% in the top ten. Sequencing was carried out using blood, either unsorted or a sorted T cell fraction (not recorded which). This clonotype was obtained from a human donor who was either an allogeneic HSCT recipient or a stem cell or donor lymphocyte infusion donor (not recorded which). It is not recorded whose cells these are; they may come from a transplant donor. J is TRBJ2-3 and V is TRBV9; 10 nucleotides match TRBD1. As DNA, the CDR3 is TGTGCCAGCAGCGTCGACAGGGGGCTGGCAGATACGCAGTATTTT. This codes for CASSVDRGLADTQYF.